This T cell receptor (beta chain) was captured by sequencing in a study of OX40 agonist ivuxolimab in advanced cancers. Whole-study findings and limits: Low clonal expansion, among the lowest seen, marked partial responders at 0.1-3.0 mg/kg.

Some clones are missing from TCRdb's copy, which holds only in-frame ones; the method was immunoSEQ multiplex PCR. The data show roughly 62,000 clones, 86% seen once. The V end lost 6 bases, the J end lost 2 bases, and 11 bases lay between the germline ends. From germline, CDR1 is MNHEY and CDR2 SVGAGI. This CDR3 is 14 amino acids long. Excluded were patients having autoimmune disease history or systemic immunosuppression. A single count supports this clone. Its antigen is not identified. This specimen consisted of CD4+ or CD8+ T cells sorted from blood, obtained in a trial of the OX40 agonist ivuxolimab. This chain connects TRBV6-5 to TRBJ1-5; tentative D call: TRBD1 (6 bases). The sequence was collected from an adult with an advanced solid tumor such as melanoma, head and neck, liver or kidney cancer. The DNA of the CDR3 is TGTGCCAGCAGAAGAGCAGGGGGCAATCAGCCCCAGCATTTT. This codes for CASRRAGGNQPQHF.